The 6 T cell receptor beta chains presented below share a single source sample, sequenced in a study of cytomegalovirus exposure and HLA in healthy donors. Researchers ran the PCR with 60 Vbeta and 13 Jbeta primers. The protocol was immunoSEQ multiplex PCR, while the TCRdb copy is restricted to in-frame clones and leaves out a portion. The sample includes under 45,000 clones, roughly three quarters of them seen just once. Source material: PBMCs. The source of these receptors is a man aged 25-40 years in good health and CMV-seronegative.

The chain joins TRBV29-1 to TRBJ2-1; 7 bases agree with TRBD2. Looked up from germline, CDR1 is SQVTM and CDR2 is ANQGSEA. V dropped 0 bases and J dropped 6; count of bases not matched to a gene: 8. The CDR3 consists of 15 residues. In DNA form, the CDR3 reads TGCAGCGTTGAAGATCTCTGGCGGGAGCCCAATGAGCAGTTCTTC. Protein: CSVEDLWREPNEQFF.

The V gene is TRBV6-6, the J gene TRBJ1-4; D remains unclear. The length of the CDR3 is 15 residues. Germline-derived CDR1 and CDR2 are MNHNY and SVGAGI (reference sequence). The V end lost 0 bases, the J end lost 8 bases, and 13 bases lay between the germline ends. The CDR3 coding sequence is TGTGCCAGCAGTTACTCCGGCCGAGGAAACGAAAAACTGTTTTTT. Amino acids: CASSYSGRGNEKLFF.

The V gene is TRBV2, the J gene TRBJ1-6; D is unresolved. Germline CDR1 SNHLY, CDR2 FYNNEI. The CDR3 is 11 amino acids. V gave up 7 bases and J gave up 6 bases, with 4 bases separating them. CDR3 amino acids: CASTVNSPLHF. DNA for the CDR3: TGTGCCAGCACCGTTAATTCACCCCTCCACTTT.

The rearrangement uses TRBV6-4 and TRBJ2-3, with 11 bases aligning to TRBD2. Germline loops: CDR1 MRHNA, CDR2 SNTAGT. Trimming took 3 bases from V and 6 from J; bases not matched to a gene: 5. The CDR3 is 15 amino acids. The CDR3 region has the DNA TGTGCCAGCAGTGAGGGTAGCGGGGGGGCCGATACGCAGTATTTT. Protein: CASSEGSGGADTQYF.

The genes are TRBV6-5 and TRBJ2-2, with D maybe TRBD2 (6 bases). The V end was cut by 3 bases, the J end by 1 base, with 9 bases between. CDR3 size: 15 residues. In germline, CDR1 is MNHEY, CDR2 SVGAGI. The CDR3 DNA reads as TGTGCCAGCAGTTATGTAGCGGAGAACACCGGGGAGCTGTTTTTT. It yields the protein CASSYVAENTGELFF.

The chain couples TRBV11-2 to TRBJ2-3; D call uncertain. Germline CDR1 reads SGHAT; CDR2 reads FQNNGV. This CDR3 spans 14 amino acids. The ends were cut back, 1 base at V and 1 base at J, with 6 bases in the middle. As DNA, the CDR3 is TGTGCCAGCAGCTTAGTTTTCGGCACAGATACGCAGTATTTT. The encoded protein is CASSLVFGTDTQYF.